This is a list of T cell receptor beta chains from one sample in a study of cytomegalovirus exposure and HLA in healthy donors. The data were produced by immunoSEQ multiplex PCR, yet TCRdb's version contains in-frame clones alone and is incomplete. Of 35,000 to 40,000 clones listed, more than 90% were seen once; the top ten hold 2% to 3%. The material sequenced was PBMCs. The receptors derive from a woman aged 18 to 35 in good health and CMV-seronegative. The CDR3 runs from the conserved cysteine through the conserved F or W. The D gene is left open where the match is weak. Some rows have no size entry. The others give once, few or many, or a class for an expanded clone.

TRBD2 TRBJ2-7 TRBV28 . TGTGCCAGCAGCCCTAGCGGGTTGCAGTACTTC CASSPSGLQYF
TRBD1 TRBJ1-4 TRBV30 once TGTGCCTGGGGACAGGGTGGAACTAATGAAAAACTGTTTTTT CAWGQGGTNEKLFF
. TRBJ2-7 TRBV10-3 . TGTGCCATCAGCCGGGACTTAATTTACGAGCAGTACTTC CAISRDLIYEQYF
. TRBJ2-3 TRBV7-9 . TGTGCCAGCAGCTTAGTTCTGTATACGCAGTATTTT CASSLVLYTQYF
. TRBJ1-2 TRBV6-1 . TGTGCCAGCAGTGAGGAGGAGTTTAACTATGGCTACACCTTC CASSEEEFNYGYTF
TRBD2 TRBJ2-7 TRBV6-5 once TGTGCCAGCAGTTGGGGACTAGCAGAGTACGAGCAGTACTTC CASSWGLAEYEQYF
. TRBJ1-3 TRBV9 few TGTGCCAGCAGCGTAGGACATTCCTCTGGAAACACCATATATTTT CASSVGHSSGNTIYF
TRBD2 TRBJ2-7 TRBV7-2 . TGTGCCAGCAGCTTAGGTGCGGGAGGGTACGAGCAGTACTTC CASSLGAGGYEQYF
. TRBJ2-5 TRBV30 . TGTGCCTGGGGCTTCGGGACACCTCAAGAGACCCAGTACTTC CAWGFGTPQETQYF
TRBD1 TRBJ2-1 TRBV5-1 . TGCGCCAGCAGCTTAAGGACAGGGGTGGGGCATGAGCAGTTCTTC CASSLRTGVGHEQFF
. TRBJ2-3 TRBV5-8 . TGTGCGGGGGGACGACTAGACACAGATACGCAGTATTTT CAGGRLDTDTQYF
TRBD1 TRBJ1-1 TRBV6-1 . TGTGCCGGGGCGACAGGGGGCTGGACTGAAGCTTTCTTT CAGATGGWTEAFF
. TRBJ2-2 TRBV27 . TGTGCCAGCCGCCTTAGGCAGGGTTACACCGGGGAGCTGTTTTTT CASRLRQGYTGELFF
. TRBJ1-1 TRBV18 . TGTGCCAGCTCAGTACAGGGTCGCATGAACACTGAAGCTTTCTTT CASSVQGRMNTEAFF
. TRBJ1-2 TRBV9 . TGTGCCAGCAGGGGGGGTCCTAACTATGGCTACACCTTC CASRGGPNYGYTF
TRBD1 TRBJ1-1 TRBV5-6 . TGTGCCAGCGTCCCAGGGGGTAAGGACACTGAAGCTTTCTTT CASVPGGKDTEAFF
. TRBJ2-3 TRBV29-1 . TGCAGCGTTGAAGGGACAGTCTCCACAGATACGCAGTATTTT CSVEGTVSTDTQYF
. TRBJ2-5 TRBV30 . TGTGCCTGGAGTGTAAGCAGGATGGAGACCCAGTACTTC CAWSVSRMETQYF
TRBD1 TRBJ2-7 TRBV19 . TGTGCCACTCTCGGGACAGGCCGCACCTACGAGCAGTACTTC CATLGTGRTYEQYF
TRBD2 TRBJ2-3 TRBV27 . TGTGCCAGCAGTTGCAGCCCAGGGGCTCGTGGTAGCGGGAGGGCCGTGAGCACAGATACGCAGTATTTT CASSCSPGARGSGRAVSTDTQYF
TRBD1 TRBJ1-3 TRBV5-4 . TGTGCCAGCAGCCACGACAGGGGCTCTGGAAACACCATATATTTT CASSHDRGSGNTIYF
. TRBJ1-3 TRBV10-3 . TGTGCCATCAGTGAGTCGAGGGCTCAGGGGCGTCAGGATGGAAACACCATATATTTT CAISESRAQGRQDGNTIYF
. TRBJ1-1 TRBV6-5 once TGTGCCAGCAGTCATACAGGTCCTAACACTGAAGCTTTCTTT CASSHTGPNTEAFF
. TRBJ1-1 TRBV28 . TGTGCCAGCAGTTTATCGGTGGGGGGGAACACTGAAGCTTTCTTT CASSLSVGGNTEAFF
. TRBJ2-7 TRBV11-1 . TGTGCCAGCAGCCGGGTCAACTACGAGCAGTACTTC CASSRVNYEQYF
. TRBJ2-3 TRBV9 . TGTGCCAGCAGAAGGAGGGGATCGGACACAGATACGCAGTATTTT CASRRRGSDTDTQYF
TRBD1 TRBJ2-7 TRBV19 . TGTGCCAGTAGTATATTGGACAGGGGACACGAGCAGTACTTC CASSILDRGHEQYF
TRBD2 TRBJ2-1 TRBV19 . TGTGCCAGTAGTATTCCTAGCGGGAGGAGCTACAATGAGCAGTTCTTC CASSIPSGRSYNEQFF
. TRBJ2-7 TRBV7-9 . TGTGCCAGCAGCTTGACAGCTTACGAGCAGTACTTC CASSLTAYEQYF
. TRBJ2-2 TRBV7-3 . TGTGCCAGCAGCCCCCGACAGTCCGCGAACACCGGGGAGCTGTTTTTT CASSPRQSANTGELFF
. TRBJ1-5 TRBV30 . TGTGCCTGGAGTGTAAGTAGGTCAGGGCAGCCCCAGCATTTT CAWSVSRSGQPQHF
. TRBJ2-1 TRBV10-2 . TGCGCCAGCAGTCTTCCCTCCTACAATGAGCAGTTCTTC CASSLPSYNEQFF
TRBD1 TRBJ1-1 TRBV7-9 . TGTGCCAGCAGCTTGGGGGACAGGGTGGCTTTCTTT CASSLGDRVAFF
. TRBJ2-3 TRBV5-4 . TGTGCCAGCAGCCTCAATAGGGGTTCTAGCACAGATACGCAGTATTTT CASSLNRGSSTDTQYF
. TRBJ2-3 TRBV6-4 . TGTGCCAGCAGTGAATCCGGAGGCGCAGATACGCAGTATTTT CASSESGGADTQYF
TRBD1 TRBJ2-2 TRBV29-1 . TGCAGCGTTGAGATGGGCAGGGGGTCTACCGGGGAGCTGTTTTTT CSVEMGRGSTGELFF
TRBD2 TRBJ2-1 TRBV14 . TGTGCCAGCAGCCGACTACCGGGACTAGCGGCAGGACCATCGGAGCAGTTCTTC CASSRLPGLAAGPSEQFF
. TRBJ2-6 TRBV19 . TGTGCCAGTAGTATCCAGGGGTATTCCTCTGGGGCCAACGTCCTGACTTTC CASSIQGYSSGANVLTF
TRBD2 TRBJ2-5 TRBV9 . TGTGCCAGCAGCCCCTTAGCGGGAGGGCCGGAGACCCAGTACTTC CASSPLAGGPETQYF
. TRBJ2-5 TRBV5-1 . TGCGCCAGCAGCTTGGCGACTAGTAAAGAGACCCAGTACTTC CASSLATSKETQYF
TRBD2 TRBJ2-7 TRBV5-8 . TGTGCCAGCAGCTTCGGGAGGGCCTATTCATACGAGCAGTACTTC CASSFGRAYSYEQYF
. TRBJ2-7 TRBV29-1 . TGCAGCGTACAGGGAAGGGCCTACGAGCAGTACTTC CSVQGRAYEQYF
. TRBJ2-5 TRBV28 . TGTGCCAGCACTACTCCTGCTAGCAACGGAGAGACCCAGTACTTC CASTTPASNGETQYF
TRBD1 TRBJ1-3 TRBV4-3 . TGCGCCAGCAGGGCCGGGACAGGGAATGGAAACACCATATATTTT CASRAGTGNGNTIYF
. TRBJ2-3 TRBV19 few TGTGCCAGTAGTATAGACCCGCTCCCCGGGATTAGCACAGATACGCAGTATTTT CASSIDPLPGISTDTQYF